This TCR beta chain was captured in a study of regulatory T cells in long-lasting Graves disease. As for time point: newly diagnosed GD, antithyroid drugs for less than 3 months. From RNA extracted from PBMCs, the TCR library was made. V was cut by 1 base and J by 5 bases, with 10 bases left in between. The CDR3 spans 14 residues. CDR1 is SGHRS, CDR2 YFSETQ, per germline. This clonotype was counted ten times or more. The antigen is unknown. Study-level findings and limits: Persistent patients had more shared public clonotypes (around 2,700) than new patients (about 900). Gene preferences differed: TRBV28, TRBJ1-2, TRBJ2-5 in persistent cases.

To make TCR beta libraries, researchers used iRepertoire HTBI primers and Arm-PCR of CDR3 regions. TCRdb reanalysed the multiplex PCR reads using MiXCR and keeps one entry per CDR3 protein. The sample has about 470,000 distinct CDR3 sequences; about 15% are singletons. The same data also contributed to another study, on T cells in Graves' hyperthyroidism and ophthalmopathy.

The sequence was collected from a woman in her thirties with Graves disease. The chain joins TRBV5-1 to TRBJ2-1; weak D call: TRBD2 (5 bases). Sequenced here: peripheral blood mononuclear cells (PBMCs), sampled at new diagnosis, from a patient treated with antithyroid drugs. CDR3 DNA: TGCGCCAGCAGCTTGACGAGGGCTCACAATGAGCAGTTCTTC. Translation: CASSLTRAHNEQFF.